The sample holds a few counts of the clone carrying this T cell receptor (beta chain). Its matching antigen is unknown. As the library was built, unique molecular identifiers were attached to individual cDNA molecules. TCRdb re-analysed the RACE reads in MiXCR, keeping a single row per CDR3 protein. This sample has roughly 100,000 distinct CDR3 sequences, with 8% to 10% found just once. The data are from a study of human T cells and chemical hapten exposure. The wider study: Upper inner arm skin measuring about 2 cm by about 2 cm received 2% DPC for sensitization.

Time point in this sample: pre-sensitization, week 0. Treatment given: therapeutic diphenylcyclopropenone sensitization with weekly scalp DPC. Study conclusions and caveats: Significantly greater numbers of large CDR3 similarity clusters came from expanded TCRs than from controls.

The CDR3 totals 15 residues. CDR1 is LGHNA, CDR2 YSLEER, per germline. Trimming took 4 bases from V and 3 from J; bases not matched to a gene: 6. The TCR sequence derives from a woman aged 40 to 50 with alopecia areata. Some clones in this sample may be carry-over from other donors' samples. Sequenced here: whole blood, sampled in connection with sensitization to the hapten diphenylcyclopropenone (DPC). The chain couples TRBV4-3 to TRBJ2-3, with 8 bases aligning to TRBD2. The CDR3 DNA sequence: TGCGCCAGCAGCCTGGGCGGGGGGTTGACAGATACGCAGTATTTT. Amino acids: CASSLGGGLTDTQYF.